One sample yielded the 2 T cell receptor beta chains listed below, sequenced in a study of shared clonotypes between healthy human individuals. Repertoires were generated with immunoSEQ multiplex PCR, while TCRdb's copy carries only in-frame clones and drops some. The sample lists hundreds of thousands of clones, almost 97% occurring once. Input material: naive CD4+ T cells sorted from blood. Subset of the sample: CD45RA+ positively selected. These receptors were obtained from a woman aged 30 to 39 in good health.

The V gene is TRBV18, the J gene TRBJ1-5; TRBD1 might be the D (6 bases). From germline, CDR1 is KGHSH and CDR2 LQKENI. CDR3 length: 14 amino acids. V was clipped by 8 bases and J by 3 bases, with 14 bases between them. As DNA, the CDR3 is TGTGCCAGCGCTATCACAGGGTCCAATCAGCCCCAGCATTTT. This sequence encodes CASAITGSNQPQHF.

This clone was detected once. The rearrangement joins TRBV5-1 to TRBJ2-2; 9 bases fit TRBD2. The CDR3 is 20 residues long. The germline gives CDR1 SGHRS, CDR2 YFSETQ. V trimming: 0 bases; J trimming: 0 bases; junction bases outside the gene matches: 12. The CDR3 bases are TGCGCCAGCAGCTTGGGGGGAAAGACTAGCGGAAATGCGAACACCGGGGAGCTGTTTTTT. Protein product: CASSLGGKTSGNANTGELFF.